This TCR beta chain came from a study of shared clonotypes between healthy human individuals. Germline CDR1 reads MDHEN; CDR2 reads SYDVKM. Trimming shortened V by 6 bases and J by 5 bases, and 10 bases separated the two germline ends. The CDR3 is 13 amino acids. Data came from immunoSEQ multiplex PCR; TCRdb stores just in-frame clones and leaves some out. The sample contains a few million clones, approximately 93% of which appear only once. The J gene is TRBJ2-2, the V gene TRBV28; a possible D gene is TRBD2 (5 bases). The sequence came from a young man in good health. Some clones in this sample may be carry-over from other donors' samples. Sequencing was done on a sample of naive CD4+ T cells from PBMCs. The subset is: CD45RA+ positively selected. The CDR3 here is CASSTRETGELFF. The CDR3 DNA reads TGTGCCAGCAGCACTCGGGAAACCGGGGAGCTGTTTTTT.